A single sample gave rise to the 7 T cell receptor beta chains below, sequenced in a study of Ad26.COV2.S vaccination and SARS-CoV-2 variants listed by TCRdb under 2021. The sample's treatment or condition label, decoded: some 20 received Ad26.COV2.S at low or high dose, single or two shots; 5 received placebo; per-sample allocation not given. For vaccine and placebo recipients, the sequenced repertoires came from samples collected on day 63 after the first injection. The library was produced with the immunoSEQ multiplex PCR assay. Drawn from immuneACCESS, this table holds only the in-frame rearrangements with V and J called that TCRdb kept. Clones are partly lost; checked studies trace under half to an unresolved V gene and leave the rest unexplained. The sample table holds approximately 350,000 clones, of which about four fifths were seen once. The ten top clones hold about 7.4% of the sample.

Specimen: peripheral blood, collected in a trial of Ad26.COV2.S vaccine versus placebo. Every receptor here comes from a person aged 18-65 years who received the Ad26.COV2.S COVID-19 vaccine or a placebo.

The chain links TRBV29-1 to TRBJ1-2; D remains unclear. The germline V gene encodes CDR1 SQVTM and CDR2 ANQGSEA. This CDR3 is built from 13 residues. V lost 7 bases to trimming and J lost 5 bases, with 17 bases between them. The CDR3 protein is CSATTRAAYGYTF. CDR3 nucleotides: TGCAGCGCCACTACAAGGGCAGCATATGGCTACACCTTC.

This chain connects TRBV19 to TRBJ1-2; no reliable D call. CDR1 and CDR2 from the germline V gene are LNHDA and SQIVND (reference sequence). The CDR3 is 15 residues long. Trimming pared 2 bases from V and 7 bases from J, leaving 17 bases between. The CDR3 DNA is TGTGCCAGTAGTATAACGGGAGTCGTAGCGGGTGGCTACACCTTC. This gives the protein CASSITGVVAGGYTF.

The chain couples TRBV18 to TRBJ1-1; no definite D call. The CDR3 has 12 residues. CDR1 is KGHSH, CDR2 LQKENI, per germline. Between the trimmed V and J ends, which lost 8 bases and 4 bases, there was a span of 11 bases. Here the CDR3 reads CASHPGGTEAFF. The CDR3 nucleotides read TGTGCCAGCCACCCAGGAGGCACTGAAGCTTTCTTT.

The J gene is TRBJ1-5, the V gene TRBV21-1. TRBV21-1 corresponds to a pseudogene. There are 14 residues in the CDR3. CDR3 sequence: CASSKDGSNQPQHF. The CDR3 nucleotides read TGTGCCAGCAGCAAAGACGGTTCCAATCAGCCCCAGCATTTT.

This clone was detected only a few times. The chain has TRBV5-1 and TRBJ2-7, with TRBD1 as a possible D gene (6 bases). CDR1 is SGHRS, CDR2 YFSETQ, per germline. The CDR3 covers 15 residues. With 0 bases removed from V and 2 bases from J, the gap between germline ends came to 12 bases. The CDR3 DNA reads TGCGCCAGCAGCTTGGGGGGGCCAGGACCCTACGAGCAGTACTTC. Translation gives CASSLGGPGPYEQYF.

The CDR3 reads CASSPPNRPDTQYF. CDR3 coding DNA: TGTGCCAGCAGTCCCCCGAATCGACCAGATACGCAGTATTTT. The genes are TRBV28 and TRBJ2-3; no clear D gene. Germline values: CDR1 MDHEN, CDR2 SYDVKM. The length of the CDR3 is 14 residues. V lost 5 bases and J lost 4, with 13 bases in between.

This clone was seen a single time. The J gene is TRBJ1-5, the V gene TRBV5-1; TRBD1 is a possible D gene (5 bases). The germline gives CDR1 SGHRS, CDR2 YFSETQ. With 5 bases removed from V and 4 bases from J, the gap between germline ends came to 10 bases. CDR3 length: 13 amino acids. CDR3 in amino acids: CASSAGPNQPQHF. The CDR3 DNA sequence: TGCGCCAGCAGTGCAGGGCCTAATCAGCCCCAGCATTTT.